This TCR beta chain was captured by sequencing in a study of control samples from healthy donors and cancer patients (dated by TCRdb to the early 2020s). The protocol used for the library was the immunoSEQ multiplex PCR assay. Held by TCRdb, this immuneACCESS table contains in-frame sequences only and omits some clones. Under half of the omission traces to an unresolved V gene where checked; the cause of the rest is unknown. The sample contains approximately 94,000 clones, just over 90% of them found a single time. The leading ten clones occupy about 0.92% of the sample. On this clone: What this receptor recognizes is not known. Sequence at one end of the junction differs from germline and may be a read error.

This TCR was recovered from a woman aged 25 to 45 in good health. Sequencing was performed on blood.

The CDR3 sequence is CASKASTGFPVF. The DNA sequence is as follows: TGTGCCAGTAAGGCCTCGACAGGTTTTCCGGTCTTT. The sequence links TRBV19 to TRBJ1-1; the D gene is perhaps TRBD1, on 6 matching bases. The CDR3 goes from the cysteine to the phenylalanine over 12 residues. Only the CDR3 DNA stays, 36 bases, in frame from base 1. As encoded in the germline V gene (reference sequence), CDR1 is LNHDA while CDR2 is SQIVND. The full variable domain, completed from the reference TRBV19 and TRBJ1-1 proteins outside the CDR3, reads DGGITQSPKYLFRKEGQNVTLSCEQNLNHDAMYWYRQDPGQGLRLIYYSQIVNDFQKGDIAEGYSVSREKKESFPLTVTSAQKNPTAFYLCASKASTGFPVFGQGTRLTVV.